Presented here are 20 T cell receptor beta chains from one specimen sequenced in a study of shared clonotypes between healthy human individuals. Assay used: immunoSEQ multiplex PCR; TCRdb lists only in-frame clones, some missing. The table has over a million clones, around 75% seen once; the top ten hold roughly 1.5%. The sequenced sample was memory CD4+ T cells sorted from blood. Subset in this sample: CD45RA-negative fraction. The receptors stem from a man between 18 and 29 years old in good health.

CDR3 amino acids: CASSESLAGVTGELFF. DNA of the CDR3: TGTGCCAGCAGTGAATCGTTGGCAGGGGTAACCGGGGAGCTGTTTTTT. The J gene is TRBJ2-2, the V gene TRBV6-1, with D perhaps TRBD1 (6 bases). Trimming left V 2 bases short and J 5 bases short, with 15 bases between. The CDR3 has 16 residues. The germline CDR1 and CDR2 sequences are MNHNS and SASEGT.

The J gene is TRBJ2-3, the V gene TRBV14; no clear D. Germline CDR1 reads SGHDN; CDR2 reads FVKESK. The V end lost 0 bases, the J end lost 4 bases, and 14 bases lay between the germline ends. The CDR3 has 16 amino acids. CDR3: CASSQERPSSPDTQYF. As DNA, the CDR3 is TGTGCCAGCAGCCAAGAGAGGCCATCTTCGCCAGATACGCAGTATTTT.

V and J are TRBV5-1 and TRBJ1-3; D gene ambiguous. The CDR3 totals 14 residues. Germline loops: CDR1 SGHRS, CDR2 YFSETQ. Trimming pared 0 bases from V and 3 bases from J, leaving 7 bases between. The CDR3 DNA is TGCGCCAGCAGCTTGGGTCAGGTTGGAAACACCATATATTTT. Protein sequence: CASSLGQVGNTIYF.

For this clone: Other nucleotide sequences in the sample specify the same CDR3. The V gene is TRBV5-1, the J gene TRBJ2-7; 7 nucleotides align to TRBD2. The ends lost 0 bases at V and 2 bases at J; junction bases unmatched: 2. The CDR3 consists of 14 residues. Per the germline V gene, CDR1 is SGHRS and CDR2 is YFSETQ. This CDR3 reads CASSLGLATYEQYF. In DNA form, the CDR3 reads TGCGCCAGCAGCTTGGGACTAGCCACCTACGAGCAGTACTTC.

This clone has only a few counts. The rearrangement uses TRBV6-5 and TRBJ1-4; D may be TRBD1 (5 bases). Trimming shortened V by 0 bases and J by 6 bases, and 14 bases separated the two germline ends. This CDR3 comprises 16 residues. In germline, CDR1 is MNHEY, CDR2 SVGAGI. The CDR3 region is CASSYSMAGGYEKLFF. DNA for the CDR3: TGTGCCAGCAGTTACTCGATGGCGGGGGGGTATGAAAAACTGTTTTTT.

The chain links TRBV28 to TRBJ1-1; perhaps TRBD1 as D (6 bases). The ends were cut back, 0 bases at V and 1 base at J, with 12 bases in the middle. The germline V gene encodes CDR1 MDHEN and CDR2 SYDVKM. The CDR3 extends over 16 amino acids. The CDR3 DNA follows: TGTGCCAGCAGTTTATGGGCTGGGGGCCCGAACACTGAAGCTTTCTTT. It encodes CASSLWAGGPNTEAFF.

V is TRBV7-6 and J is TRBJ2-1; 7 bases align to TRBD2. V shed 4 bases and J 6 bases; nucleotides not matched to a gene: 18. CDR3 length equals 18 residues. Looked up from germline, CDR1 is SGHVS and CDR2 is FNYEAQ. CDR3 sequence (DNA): TGTGCCAGCAGCTCCGTTATCTCTATGGCGGGAGAAGCCAATGAGCAGTTCTTC. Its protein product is CASSSVISMAGEANEQFF.

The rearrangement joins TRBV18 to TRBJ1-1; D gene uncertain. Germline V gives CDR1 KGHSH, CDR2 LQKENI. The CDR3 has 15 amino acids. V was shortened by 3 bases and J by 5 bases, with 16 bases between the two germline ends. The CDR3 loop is CASSPLQNLGTEAFF. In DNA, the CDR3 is TGTGCCAGCTCACCTTTACAGAACCTCGGGACTGAAGCTTTCTTT.

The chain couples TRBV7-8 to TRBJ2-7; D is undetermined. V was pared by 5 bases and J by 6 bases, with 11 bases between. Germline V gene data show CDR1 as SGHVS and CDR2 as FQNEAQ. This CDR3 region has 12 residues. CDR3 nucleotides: TGTGCCAGCAGCACCCTATTAAGCGAGCAGTACTTC. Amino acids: CASSTLLSEQYF.

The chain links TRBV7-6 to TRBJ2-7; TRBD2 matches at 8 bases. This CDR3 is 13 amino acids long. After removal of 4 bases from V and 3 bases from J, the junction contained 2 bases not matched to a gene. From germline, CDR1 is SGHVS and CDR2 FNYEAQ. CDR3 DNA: TGTGCCAGCAGCTCCACTAGCGGCTACGAGCAGTACTTC. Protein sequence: CASSSTSGYEQYF.

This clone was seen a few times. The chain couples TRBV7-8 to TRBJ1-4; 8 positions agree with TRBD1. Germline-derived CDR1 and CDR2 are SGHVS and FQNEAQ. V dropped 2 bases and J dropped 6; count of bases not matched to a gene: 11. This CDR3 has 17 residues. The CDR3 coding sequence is TGTGCCAGCAGCTTAAATGGGCAGGGGGCTCTGTATGAAAAACTGTTTTTT. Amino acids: CASSLNGQGALYEKLFF.

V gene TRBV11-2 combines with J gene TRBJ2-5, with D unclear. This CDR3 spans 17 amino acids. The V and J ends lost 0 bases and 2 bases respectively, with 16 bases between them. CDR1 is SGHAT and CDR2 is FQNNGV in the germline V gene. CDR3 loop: CASSLDRLTIPQETQYF. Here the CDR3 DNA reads TGTGCCAGCAGCTTAGACCGGCTGACGATACCACAAGAGACCCAGTACTTC.

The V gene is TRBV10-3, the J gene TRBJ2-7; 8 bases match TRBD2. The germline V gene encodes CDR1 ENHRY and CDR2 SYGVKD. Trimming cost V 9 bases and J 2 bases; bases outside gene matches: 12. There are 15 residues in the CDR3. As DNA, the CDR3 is TGTGCCATTTCCCAGGGCTTGCGGGAGGCCTACGAGCAGTACTTC. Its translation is CAISQGLREAYEQYF.

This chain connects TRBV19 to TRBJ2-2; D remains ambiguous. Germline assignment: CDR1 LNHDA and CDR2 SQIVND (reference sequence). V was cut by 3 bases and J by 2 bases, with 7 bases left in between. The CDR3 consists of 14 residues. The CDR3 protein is CASSISDNTGELFF. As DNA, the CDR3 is TGTGCCAGTAGTATCTCCGACAACACCGGGGAGCTGTTTTTT. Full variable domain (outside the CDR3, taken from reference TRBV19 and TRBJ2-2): DGGITQSPKYLFRKEGQNVTLSCEQNLNHDAMYWYRQDPGQGLRLIYYSQIVNDFQKGDIAEGYSVSREKKESFPLTVTSAQKNPTAFYLCASSISDNTGELFFGEGSRLTVL.

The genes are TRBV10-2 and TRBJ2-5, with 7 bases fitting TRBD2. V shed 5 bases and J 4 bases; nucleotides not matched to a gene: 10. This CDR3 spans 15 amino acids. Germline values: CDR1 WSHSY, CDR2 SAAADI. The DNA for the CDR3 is TGCGCCAGCAGTCAGAACGCGGGAGCCGGAGAGACCCAGTACTTC. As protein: CASSQNAGAGETQYF.

CDR3 sequence: CASSVRGGLNQPQHF. The CDR3 DNA reads as TGTGCCAGCTCTGTACGTGGGGGATTAAATCAGCCCCAGCATTTT. V and J are TRBV19 and TRBJ1-5; tentatively, D is TRBD1 (5 bases). There are 15 residues in the CDR3. The V gene lost 9 bases and the J gene lost 4 bases, with 19 bases spanning the gap. Per the germline V gene, CDR1 is LNHDA and CDR2 is SQIVND (reference sequence).

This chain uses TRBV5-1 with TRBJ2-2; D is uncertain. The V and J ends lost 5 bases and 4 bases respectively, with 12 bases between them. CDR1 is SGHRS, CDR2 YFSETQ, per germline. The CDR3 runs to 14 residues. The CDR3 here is CASSQLRSTGELFF. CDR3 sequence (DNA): TGCGCCAGCAGTCAGCTACGGAGCACCGGGGAGCTGTTTTTT. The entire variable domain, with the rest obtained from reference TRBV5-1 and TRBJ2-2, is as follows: KAGVTQTPRYLIKTRGQQVTLSCSPISGHRSVSWYQQTPGQGLQFLFEYFSETQRNKGNFPGRFSGRQFSNSRSEMNVSTLELGDSALYLCASSQLRSTGELFFGEGSRLTVL.

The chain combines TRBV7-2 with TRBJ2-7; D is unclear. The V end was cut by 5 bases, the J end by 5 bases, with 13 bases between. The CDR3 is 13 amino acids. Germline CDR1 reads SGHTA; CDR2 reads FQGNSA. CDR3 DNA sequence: TGTGCCAGCAGCACTTATCGGTCGGACGAGCAGTACTTC. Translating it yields CASSTYRSDEQYF.

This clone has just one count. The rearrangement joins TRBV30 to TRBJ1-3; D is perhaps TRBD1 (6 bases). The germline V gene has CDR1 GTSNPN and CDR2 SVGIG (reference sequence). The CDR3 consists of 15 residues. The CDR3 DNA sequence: TGTGGTTTAAGGGGGTATCAGATTTCTGGAAACACCATATATTTT. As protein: CGLRGYQISGNTIYF.

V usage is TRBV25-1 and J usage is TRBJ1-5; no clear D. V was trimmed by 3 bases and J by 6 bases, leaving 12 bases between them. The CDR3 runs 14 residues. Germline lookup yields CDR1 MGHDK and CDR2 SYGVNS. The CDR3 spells CASSDGGKVQPQHF. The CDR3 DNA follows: TGTGCCAGCAGTGATGGAGGGAAAGTTCAGCCCCAGCATTTT.